A single sample is the source of the 17 T cell receptor beta chains below, sequenced in a study of response to subunit inactivated influenza vaccine. From the RT-PCR reads, TCRdb called clonotypes with MiXCR, one entry per CDR3 protein. The sample lists about 700,000 distinct CDR3 sequences, approximately 14% occurring once. The sequencing used PBMCs from blood, collected approximately 12 days after vaccination. These TCRs come from a man aged 50 or older who received an inactivated influenza vaccine.

The sample holds a few counts of this clonotype. This sequence may be a read error, since a much larger clone differs from it by one base. The chain is built from TRBV6-2 or TRBV6-3 and TRBJ2-2; D is ambiguous. The CDR3 has 13 residues. V lost 0 bases to trimming and J lost 5 bases, with 4 bases between them. Germline CDR1 and CDR2: MNHEY and SVGEGT. The CDR3 DNA is TGTGCCAGCAGTTACTCGAGGACCGGGGAGCTGTTTTTT. Translated, it gives CASSYSRTGELFF.

This clonotype was seen a handful of times. V is TRBV11-1 and J is TRBJ2-7; weak D call: TRBD2 (6 bases). In germline, CDR1 is SGHAT, CDR2 FQDESV (reference sequence). The CDR3 loop spans 15 amino acids. Trimming removed 3 bases at V and 1 base at J, with 13 bases between. CDR3 sequence (DNA): TGTGCCAGCAGCTTTAGGGCTAGCGATTCCTACGAGCAGTACTTC. This sequence encodes CASSFRASDSYEQYF.

The table lists this clonotype with a few counts. The V and J genes are TRBV10-1 and TRBJ2-2; maybe TRBD2 (5 bases). The CDR3 totals 14 residues. CDR1 and CDR2 from the germline V gene are WNHNN and SYGVQD (reference sequence). The V end lost 7 bases, the J end lost 1 base, and 10 bases lay between the germline ends. DNA for the CDR3: TGCGCCAGCACTGCCAGCGGGAACACCGGGGAGCTGTTTTTT. It codes for CASTASGNTGELFF.

This clonotype was recorded at least ten times. The CDR3 reads CASSLDRGSYGYTF. In DNA form, the CDR3 reads TGTGCCAGCAGCCTCGACAGGGGGAGTTATGGCTACACCTTC. This sequence joins TRBV12-3 or TRBV12-4 and TRBJ1-2, with 9 bases lining up with TRBD1. The junction had 7 bases not matched to a gene; V was cut back by 6 bases and J by 5 bases. The CDR3 consists of 14 residues.

The chain is built from TRBV28 and TRBJ2-1, with TRBD2 matching 8 bases. Germline values: CDR1 MDHEN, CDR2 SYDVKM. The length of the CDR3 is 16 residues. V shed 6 bases, J shed 4 bases, and the junction held 11 bases outside the gene matches. CDR3 sequence: CASRTVIAGPYNEQFF. Here the CDR3 DNA reads TGTGCCAGCAGAACTGTCATAGCGGGACCATACAATGAGCAGTTCTTC.

This clonotype was seen a few times. The chain carries TRBV5-1 and TRBJ2-1; D might be TRBD2 (6 bases). In germline, CDR1 is SGHRS, CDR2 YFSETQ. V lost 0 bases to trimming and J lost 2 bases, with 9 bases between them. This CDR3 is built from 15 residues. CDR3 sequence (DNA): TGCGCCAGCAGCTTGGACGGGAGCGCCTACAATGAGCAGTTCTTC. Protein product: CASSLDGSAYNEQFF. The whole variable domain, filled in from reference TRBV5-1 and TRBJ2-1, reads KAGVTQTPRYLIKTRGQQVTLSCSPISGHRSVSWYQQTPGQGLQFLFEYFSETQRNKGNFPGRFSGRQFSNSRSEMNVSTLELGDSALYLCASSLDGSAYNEQFFGPGTRLTVL.

The rearrangement links TRBV7-9 to TRBJ2-4, with TRBD2 matching 11 bases. V shed 4 bases and J 7 bases; nucleotides not matched to a gene: 6. CDR1 and CDR2 from the germline V gene are SEHNR and FQNEAQ (reference sequence). This CDR3 contains 15 residues. The CDR3 protein is CASSSLAGGGNIQYF. DNA of the CDR3: TGTGCCAGCAGCTCTCTAGCGGGGGGCGGGAACATTCAGTACTTC.

V and J are TRBV20-1 and TRBJ1-1; D unclear. The CDR3 loop spans 13 amino acids. The ends were cut back, 3 bases at V and 1 base at J, with 9 bases in the middle. Germline V gives CDR1 DFQATT, CDR2 SNEGSKA (reference sequence). The CDR3 nucleotides are TGCAGTGCTAGTATTTTCGCGAACACTGAAGCTTTCTTT. Protein sequence: CSASIFANTEAFF.

The rearrangement uses TRBV7-8 and TRBJ2-1; 8 bases line up with TRBD1. The ends lost 1 base at V and 8 bases at J; junction bases unmatched: 10. The CDR3 is 16 residues long. From germline, CDR1 is SGHVS and CDR2 FQNEAQ. The CDR3 bases are TGTGCCAGCAGCTTAGTAGGACAGGGTATGATCGATGAGCAGTTCTTC. As protein: CASSLVGQGMIDEQFF.

V usage is TRBV12-3 or TRBV12-4 and J usage is TRBJ2-2; D call uncertain. The V and J ends lost 3 bases and 7 bases respectively, with 9 bases between them. The length of the CDR3 is 13 residues. CDR3 amino acids: CASSFGVSGELFF. CDR3 sequence (DNA): TGTGCCAGCAGTTTTGGGGTGAGCGGGGAGCTGTTTTTT.

This clonotype has ten or more counts. The chain recombines TRBV29-1 with TRBJ2-2; 7 bases line up with TRBD2. The CDR3 consists of 14 residues. Trimming removed 4 bases from V and 4 bases from J; junction bases left unmatched: 6. Germline CDR1 is SQVTM and CDR2 is ANQGSEA. CDR3 sequence (DNA): TGCAGCGTTGTTTCGCGGGAGAGCACCGGGGAGCTGTTTTTT. Translated: CSVVSRESTGELFF.

This clonotype was observed a few times. The rearrangement links TRBV2 to TRBJ2-7; the D is unclear. The CDR3 loop spans 14 amino acids. Between the trimmed V and J ends, which lost 0 bases and 5 bases, there was a span of 11 bases. Germline V gene sequence: CDR1 SNHLY, CDR2 FYNNEI. In DNA, the CDR3 is TGTGCCAGCAGTGAAGCAGGTCTGAGAAACGAGCAGTACTTC. Amino acid sequence: CASSEAGLRNEQYF.

This clonotype showed up just a few times. This rearrangement joins TRBV20-1 to TRBJ1-5; D is unclear. Trimming removed 2 bases from V and 9 bases from J, with 14 bases in between. Germline lookup yields CDR1 DFQATT and CDR2 SNEGSKA (reference sequence). This CDR3 spans 13 amino acids. CDR3 coding DNA: TGCAGTGCTAGAAGGACCTACGAGACGCCCCAGCATTTT. Translating it yields CSARRTYETPQHF.

This chain links TRBV19 with TRBJ1-5, with TRBD1 as a possible D gene (6 bases). Trimming took off 5 bases at V and 3 bases at J, with 17 bases between the two ends. The CDR3 is 16 residues long. CDR1 and CDR2 (germline): LNHDA, SQIVND (reference sequence). The CDR3 spells CASSGGRGNLNQPQHF. CDR3 bases: TGTGCCAGTAGTGGTGGAAGGGGGAACCTCAATCAGCCCCAGCATTTT.

This clonotype has ten or more counts. This sequence joins TRBV28 and TRBJ2-5; 7 bases agree with TRBD1. After removal of 1 base from V and 3 bases from J, the junction contained 11 bases not matched to a gene. This CDR3 comprises 17 residues. Germline V gene data show CDR1 as MDHEN and CDR2 as SYDVKM. Written as DNA, the CDR3 is TGTGCCAGCAGTTTATCCCGTCTAAGGGGGCGCGAAGAGACCCAGTACTTC. It codes for CASSLSRLRGREETQYF. Full variable domain (outside the CDR3, taken from reference TRBV28 and TRBJ2-5): DVKVTQSSRYLVKRTGEKVFLECVQDMDHENMFWYRQDPGLGLRLIYFSYDVKMKEKGDIPEGYSVSREKKERFSLILESASTNQTSMYLCASSLSRLRGREETQYFGPGTRLLVL.

This clonotype was seen repeatedly, ten times or more. V gene TRBV29-1 combines with J gene TRBJ2-3; 13 bases map to TRBD2. CDR3 size: 15 residues. Germline trimming cut 5 bases from V and 6 bases from J; bases unmatched to any gene: 8. CDR1 is SQVTM and CDR2 is ANQGSEA in the germline V gene. CDR3 nucleotides: TGCAGCGTTTCCCGGACTAGCGGGAGTAAGGATACGCAGTATTTT. It codes for CSVSRTSGSKDTQYF.

This clonotype was observed at least ten times. This sequence joins TRBV6-1 and TRBJ1-5; 7 bases map to TRBD1. The V segment lost 6 bases and the J segment 0 bases; nucleotides outside the gene matches: 11. From germline, CDR1 is MNHNS and CDR2 SASEGT. The CDR3 is 17 residues long. This CDR3 is CASRAVSGQYSNQPQHF. The CDR3, as DNA: TGTGCCAGCAGGGCTGTTTCGGGACAGTATAGCAATCAGCCCCAGCATTTT.